This entry concerns a single TCR beta chain. Its specificity is not known. TCRdb used MiXCR to reprocess the reads, holding one entry per CDR3 protein. Of around 430,000 distinct CDR3 sequences in the sample, about 44% were seen once. The sample belongs to a study of T cell repertoires in cytomegalovirus infection. Whole-study context: CMV infection plus the matching HLA type was flagged by public TCR beta signatures. Study results and caveats: Cumulative public TCR beta family frequency identified carriers of CMV plus the relevant HLA. Within the response measured ex vivo, HLA-C-restricted CMV-specific TCR beta clonotypes were dominant.

This CDR3 is 13 amino acids long. The V gene's germline CDR1 is MNHEY and CDR2 SVGEGT. Trimming cost V 8 bases and J 7 bases, with 14 bases left between them. This sample comprised cultured PBMCs, obtained from culture after CMV antigen stimulation. V and J are TRBV6-2 or TRBV6-3 and TRBJ2-2, with D perhaps given as TRBD1 or TRBD2 (6 bases each). The TCR comes from a human donor in good health (CMV status not recorded). Some clones in this sample may be carry-over from other donors' samples. DNA for the CDR3: TGTGCCAGCTGCGGGACACGGGGCGGGGAGCTGTTTTTT. Translating it yields CASCGTRGGELFF.